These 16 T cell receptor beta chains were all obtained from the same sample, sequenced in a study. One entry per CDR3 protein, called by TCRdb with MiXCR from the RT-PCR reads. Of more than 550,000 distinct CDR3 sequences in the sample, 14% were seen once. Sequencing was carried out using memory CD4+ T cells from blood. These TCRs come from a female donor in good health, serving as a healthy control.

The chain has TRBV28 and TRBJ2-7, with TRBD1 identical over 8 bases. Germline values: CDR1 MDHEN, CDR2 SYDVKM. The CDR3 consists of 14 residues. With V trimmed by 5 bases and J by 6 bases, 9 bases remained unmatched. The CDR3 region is CASSPGGQFGEQYF. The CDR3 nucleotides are TGTGCCAGCAGTCCAGGGGGCCAATTCGGCGAGCAGTACTTC.

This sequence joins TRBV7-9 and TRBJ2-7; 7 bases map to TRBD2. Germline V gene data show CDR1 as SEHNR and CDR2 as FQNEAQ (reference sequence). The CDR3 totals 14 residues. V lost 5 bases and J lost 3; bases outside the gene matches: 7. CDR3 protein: CASSAASGNYEQYF. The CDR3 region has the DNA TGTGCCAGCAGCGCGGCTAGCGGAAACTACGAGCAGTACTTC.

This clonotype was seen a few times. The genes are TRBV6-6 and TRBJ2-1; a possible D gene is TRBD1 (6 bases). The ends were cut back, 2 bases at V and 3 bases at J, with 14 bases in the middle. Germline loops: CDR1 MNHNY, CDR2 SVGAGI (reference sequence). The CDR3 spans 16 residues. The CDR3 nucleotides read TGTGCCAGCAGTTACACCTATACAGGGTTCTACAATGAGCAGTTCTTC. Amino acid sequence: CASSYTYTGFYNEQFF.

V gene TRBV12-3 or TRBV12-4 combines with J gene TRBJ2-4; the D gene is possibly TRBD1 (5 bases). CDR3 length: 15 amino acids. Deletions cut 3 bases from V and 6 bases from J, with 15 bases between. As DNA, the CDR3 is TGTGCCAGCAGTTTCTTGGCAGGGCAGGGAAACATTCAGTACTTC. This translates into CASSFLAGQGNIQYF.

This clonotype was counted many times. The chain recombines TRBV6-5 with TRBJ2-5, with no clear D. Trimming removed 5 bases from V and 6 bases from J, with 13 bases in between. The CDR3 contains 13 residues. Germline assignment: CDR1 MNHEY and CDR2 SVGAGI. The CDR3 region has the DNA TGTGCCAGCAGTCAGACCCAAGGAAAGACCCAGTACTTC. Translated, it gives CASSQTQGKTQYF.

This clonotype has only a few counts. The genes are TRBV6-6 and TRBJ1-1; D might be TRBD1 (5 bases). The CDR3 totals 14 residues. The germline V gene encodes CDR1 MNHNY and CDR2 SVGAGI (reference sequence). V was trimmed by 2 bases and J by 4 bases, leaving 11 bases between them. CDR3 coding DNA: TGTGCCAGCAGTTACCAGGGTGTGGGCACTGAAGCTTTCTTT. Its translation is CASSYQGVGTEAFF.

CDR3 in DNA: TGTGCCAGCAGCCTGACTGCGGGCCGGACCGGGGAGCTGTTTTTT. It yields the protein CASSLTAGRTGELFF. The chain is built from TRBV3-1 and TRBJ2-2; a possible D gene is TRBD2 (5 bases). The germline CDR1 and CDR2 sequences are LGHDT and YNNKEL (reference sequence). This CDR3 is built from 15 residues. Trimming pared 4 bases from V and 5 bases from J, leaving 14 bases between.

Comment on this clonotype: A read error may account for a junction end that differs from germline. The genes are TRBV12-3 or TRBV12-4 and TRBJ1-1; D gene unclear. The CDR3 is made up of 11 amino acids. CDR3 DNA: TGTACCAGCATGCTTCGCGCTGAAGCTTTCTTT. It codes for CTSMLRAEAFF.

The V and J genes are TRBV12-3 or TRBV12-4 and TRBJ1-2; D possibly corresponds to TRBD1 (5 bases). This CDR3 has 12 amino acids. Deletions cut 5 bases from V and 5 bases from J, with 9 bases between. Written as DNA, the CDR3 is TGTGCCAGCAGTCCAGGGTGGTATGGCTACACCTTC. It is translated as CASSPGWYGYTF.

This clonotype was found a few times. CDR3 sequence (DNA): TGCGCCAGCAGCCAGGCAGCGGGAGGGATCACAGATACGCAGTATTTT. This codes for CASSQAAGGITDTQYF. This chain links TRBV4-3 with TRBJ2-3; 10 bases are a match to TRBD2. Germline values: CDR1 LGHNA, CDR2 YSLEER. V trimming: 3 bases; J trimming: 2 bases; junction bases outside the gene matches: 5. This CDR3 comprises 16 residues.

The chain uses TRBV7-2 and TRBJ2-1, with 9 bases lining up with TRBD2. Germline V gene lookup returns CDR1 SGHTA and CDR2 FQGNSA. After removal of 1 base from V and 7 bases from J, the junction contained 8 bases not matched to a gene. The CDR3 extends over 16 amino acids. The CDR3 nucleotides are TGTGCCAGCAGCTTAGTGATTAGCGGGAGTTGGAATGAGCAGTTCTTC. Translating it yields CASSLVISGSWNEQFF.

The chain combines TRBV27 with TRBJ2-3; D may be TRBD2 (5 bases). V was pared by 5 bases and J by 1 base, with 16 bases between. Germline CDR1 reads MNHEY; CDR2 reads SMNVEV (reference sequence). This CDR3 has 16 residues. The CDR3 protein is CASSANPAGGTDTQYF. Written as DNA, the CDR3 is TGTGCCAGCAGTGCTAACCCGGCGGGTGGCACAGATACGCAGTATTTT.

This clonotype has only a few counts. The CDR3 DNA sequence: TGTGCCAGCAGCCCACAGGGGGCGATTGGCTACACCTTC. Protein: CASSPQGAIGYTF. V gene TRBV7-2 combines with J gene TRBJ1-2; 9 bases are a match to TRBD1. The junction had 5 bases not matched to a gene; V was cut back by 5 bases and J by 7 bases. The V gene's germline CDR1 is SGHTA and CDR2 FQGNSA. The CDR3 contains 13 residues.

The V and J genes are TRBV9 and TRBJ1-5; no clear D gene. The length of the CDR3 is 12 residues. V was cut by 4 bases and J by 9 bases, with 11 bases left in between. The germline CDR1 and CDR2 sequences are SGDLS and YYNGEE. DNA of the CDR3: TGTGCCAGCAGCACCCGTAACGGGCCCCAGCATTTT. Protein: CASSTRNGPQHF.

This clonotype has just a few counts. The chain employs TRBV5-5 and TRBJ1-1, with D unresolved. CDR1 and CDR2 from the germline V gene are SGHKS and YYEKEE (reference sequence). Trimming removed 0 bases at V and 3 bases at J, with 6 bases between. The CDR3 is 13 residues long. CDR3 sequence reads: CASSLEYYTEAFF. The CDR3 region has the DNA TGTGCCAGCAGCTTGGAGTACTACACTGAAGCTTTCTTT.

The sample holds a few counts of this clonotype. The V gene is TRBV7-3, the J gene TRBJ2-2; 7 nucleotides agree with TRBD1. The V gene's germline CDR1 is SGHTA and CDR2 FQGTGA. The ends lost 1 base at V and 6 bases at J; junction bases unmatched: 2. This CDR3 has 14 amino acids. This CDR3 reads CASSLMQGAGELFF. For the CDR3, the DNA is TGTGCCAGCAGCTTAATGCAGGGGGCCGGGGAGCTGTTTTTT.